This T cell receptor (beta chain) originates from a study of early T cells in non-severe SARS-CoV-2 infection. Study at large: Sequencing targeted bulk RNA from unsorted whole blood, leaving chains unpaired. Whole-study findings and limits: Private and CD4 specificities were missed by VDJdb matching, skewed to anti-spike CD8.

Remarks on this clonotype: The target antigen is unknown.

Molecules of cDNA were individually given unique molecular identifiers that were attached to them. TCRdb fed the 5' RACE reads into MiXCR, producing one record per CDR3 protein. The sample has tens of thousands of distinct CDR3 sequences; approximately 13% are singletons. The receptor was isolated from an adult who was a healthcare worker with PCR-confirmed SARS-CoV-2 infection or an uninfected control (not recorded which). The material sequenced was whole blood, taken at baseline.

CDR3 loop: CASSSDRTGRQTQYF. In DNA form, the CDR3 reads TGTGCCAGCAGCTCTGATAGGACAGGGAGGCAGACCCAGTACTTC. The genes are TRBV11-2 and TRBJ2-5; 8 nucleotides match TRBD1. This CDR3 region has 15 residues. The junction had 10 bases not matched to a gene; V was cut back by 4 bases and J by 6 bases. The germline V gene encodes CDR1 SGHAT and CDR2 FQNNGV.